The 26 T cell receptor beta chains given below trace back to one sample, sequenced in a study of blood T cell repertoires in COVID-19. Assay used: immunoSEQ multiplex PCR; TCRdb lists only in-frame clones, some missing. Of over 150,000 clones listed, roughly four fifths are singletons. Sequencing was done on a sample of peripheral blood. The receptors were gathered from a woman in her 70s with COVID-19, enrolled during active disease.

The V gene is TRBV30, the J gene TRBJ2-7; 12 positions match TRBD2. With 0 bases clipped from V and 3 bases from J, the junction kept 9 bases outside the gene matches. The CDR3 has 17 residues. Germline values: CDR1 GTSNPN, CDR2 SVGIG (reference sequence). The CDR3 bases are TGTGCCTGGAGTGTACGAGGACTAGCGGGAAGCCTCTACGAGCAGTACTTC. Its protein is CAWSVRGLAGSLYEQYF. Full variable domain (outside the CDR3, taken from reference TRBV30 and TRBJ2-7): SQTIHQWPATLVQPVGSPLSLECTVEGTSNPNLYWYRQAAGRGLQLLFYSVGIGQISSEVPQNLSASRPQDRQFILSSKKLLLSDSGFYLCAWSVRGLAGSLYEQYFGPGTRLTVT.

This sequence joins TRBV19 and TRBJ2-2, with TRBD1 identical over 10 bases. The germline V gene has CDR1 LNHDA and CDR2 SQIVND (reference sequence). The trim removed 7 bases at V and 3 bases at J, leaving 8 bases unmatched. The CDR3 sequence is 16 residues long. This CDR3 reads CASTLDRGQDTGELFF. Here the CDR3 DNA reads TGTGCCAGTACTTTAGACAGGGGGCAGGACACCGGGGAGCTGTTTTTT.

This sequence joins TRBV28 and TRBJ1-1; tentative D call: TRBD1 (6 bases). The CDR3 contains 12 residues. Looked up from germline, CDR1 is MDHEN and CDR2 is SYDVKM. Trimming removed 3 bases from V and 8 bases from J, with 10 bases in between. Here the CDR3 DNA reads TGTGCCAGCAGTTTGTATGGACAGGAAGCTTTCTTT. Translated, it gives CASSLYGQEAFF.

The chain has TRBV19 and TRBJ2-7, with 7 positions matching TRBD1. CDR3 size: 17 residues. V shed 4 bases, J shed 9 bases, and the junction held 21 bases outside the gene matches. Germline assignment: CDR1 LNHDA and CDR2 SQIVND (reference sequence). Here the CDR3 DNA reads TGTGCCAGTAGTAGGAAGGGTTCCGGGACAGAGCCATCCCCGCAGTACTTC. It specifies CASSRKGSGTEPSPQYF.

This rearrangement joins TRBV7-2 to TRBJ2-1, with D perhaps matching TRBD2 (5 bases). V was clipped by 1 base and J by 0 bases, with 10 bases between them. This CDR3 comprises 16 residues. CDR1 and CDR2 from the germline V gene are SGHTA and FQGNSA. CDR3 amino acids: CASSLGGSVSYNEQFF. CDR3 DNA sequence: TGTGCCAGCAGCTTAGGAGGTAGCGTCTCCTACAATGAGCAGTTCTTC.

The genes are TRBV5-1 and TRBJ1-3, with TRBD1 as a possible D gene (5 bases). CDR3 length equals 18 residues. Germline assignment: CDR1 SGHRS and CDR2 YFSETQ. V lost 0 bases to trimming and J lost 0 bases, with 16 bases between them. CDR3 nucleotide sequence: TGCGCCAGCAGCTTGGCGAGTGGTGGGGGGAGCTCTGGAAACACCATATATTTT. This codes for CASSLASGGGSSGNTIYF.

V and J are TRBV5-1 and TRBJ1-4; 9 bases are a match to TRBD1. Germline assignment: CDR1 SGHRS and CDR2 YFSETQ. The length of the CDR3 is 16 residues. Trimming cost V 0 bases and J 7 bases; bases outside gene matches: 7. The CDR3 sequence: CASSLGVGTGSEKLFF. CDR3 bases: TGCGCCAGCAGCTTGGGAGTGGGGACAGGGTCTGAAAAACTGTTTTTT.

CDR3 protein: CASSPSPVRAFF. CDR3 in DNA: TGTGCCAGCAGCCCCTCGCCGGTGCGGGCTTTCTTT. The chain has TRBV11-3 and TRBJ1-1; no reliable D call. The CDR3 has 12 residues. V lost 5 bases, J lost 11 bases, and 15 bases lay in between. The germline gives CDR1 SGHNT, CDR2 YENEEA.

The chain's CDR3 is CASSFTGGSYNEQFF. CDR3 bases: TGTGCCAGCAGTTTCACAGGCGGCTCCTACAATGAGCAGTTCTTC. This sequence joins TRBV27 and TRBJ2-1; TRBD1 might be the D (5 bases). This CDR3 region has 15 residues. Germline V CDR1 and CDR2: MNHEY, SMNVEV (reference sequence). V was trimmed by 3 bases and J by 0 bases, leaving 9 bases between them.

This clone was detected only a few times. The J gene is TRBJ1-1, the V gene TRBV7-2; D is perhaps TRBD1 (6 bases). V was clipped by 5 bases and J by 5 bases, with 15 bases between them. Germline V CDR1 and CDR2: SGHTA, FQGNSA. The CDR3 has 14 residues. The CDR3 is CASSALQGVTEAFF. The CDR3 DNA follows: TGTGCCAGCAGCGCCCTACAGGGAGTTACTGAAGCTTTCTTT. Full variable domain (remainder filled in from reference TRBV7-2 and TRBJ1-1): GAGVSQSPSNKVTEKGKDVELRCDPISGHTALYWYRQSLGQGLEFLIYFQGNSAPDKSGLPSDRFSAERTGGSVSTLTIQRTQQEDSAVYLCASSALQGVTEAFFGQGTRLTVV.

This chain links TRBV10-2 with TRBJ2-2, with 12 bases that match TRBD2. The CDR3 runs to 16 residues. Germline V gene lookup returns CDR1 WSHSY and CDR2 SAAADI. Unmatched junction bases numbered 5, after V lost 6 bases and J lost 3 bases. The CDR3 nucleotides are TGCGCCAGCAGCGGACGACTAGCGGGAGACACCGGGGAGCTGTTTTTT. Residues: CASSGRLAGDTGELFF.

The genes are TRBV19 and TRBJ2-2, with D unclear. Germline V lookup: CDR1 LNHDA, CDR2 SQIVND (reference sequence). The length of the CDR3 is 16 residues. The V end lost 3 bases, the J end lost 1 base, and 12 bases lay between the germline ends. The CDR3 is CASSIQPTVNTGELFF. DNA for the CDR3: TGTGCCAGTAGTATCCAACCGACTGTGAACACCGGGGAGCTGTTTTTT.

V and J are TRBV5-4 and TRBJ2-3, with TRBD2 matching 12 bases. The length of the CDR3 is 19 residues. Germline CDR1 reads SGHNT; CDR2 reads YYREEE (reference sequence). After removal of 3 bases from V and 0 bases from J, the junction contained 11 bases not matched to a gene. CDR3 sequence: CASSWHTSGRLSSTDTQYF. The DNA of the CDR3 is TGTGCCAGCAGCTGGCACACTAGCGGGAGGTTGAGTAGCACAGATACGCAGTATTTT.

This chain uses TRBV11-2 with TRBJ1-2, with 8 bases identical to TRBD1. Germline V CDR1 and CDR2: SGHAT, FQNNGV. V shed 5 bases, J shed 8 bases, and the junction held 7 bases outside the gene matches. This CDR3 is 13 amino acids long. CDR3 nucleotides: TGTGCCAGCAGCCCCGGACAGGGAAGAGGCTACACCTTC. It specifies CASSPGQGRGYTF.

The genes are TRBV2 and TRBJ1-1; D perhaps matches TRBD1 (6 bases). Between the trimmed V and J ends, which lost 6 bases and 1 base, there was a span of 12 bases. This CDR3 is 14 amino acids long. Germline values: CDR1 SNHLY, CDR2 FYNNEI. The CDR3 coding sequence is TGTGCCAGCAGCTTACAGGGCTCGAACACTGAAGCTTTCTTT. Protein product: CASSLQGSNTEAFF.

V gene TRBV2 combines with J gene TRBJ1-5; no firm D call. V lost 2 bases to trimming and J lost 7 bases, with 9 bases between them. The CDR3 runs 13 residues. Germline V gene data show CDR1 as SNHLY and CDR2 as FYNNEI. The CDR3 coding sequence is TGTGCCAGCAGTGAATTTTCTAACCAGCCCCAGCATTTT. Translation gives CASSEFSNQPQHF.

This rearrangement joins TRBV7-2 to TRBJ2-5; 7 nucleotides match TRBD1. Germline trimming cut 5 bases from V and 3 bases from J; bases unmatched to any gene: 9. Germline V gene data show CDR1 as SGHTA and CDR2 as FQGNSA. The length of the CDR3 is 15 residues. In DNA form, the CDR3 reads TGTGCCAGCAGCACACTGGGACAGATGAAAGAGACCCAGTACTTC. Its protein product is CASSTLGQMKETQYF.

Comment on this clone: At one boundary the junction diverges from the germline segment, which might be a read error. This chain uses TRBV13 with TRBJ1-5, with D tentatively TRBD1 (6 bases). Germline assignment: CDR1 PRHDT and CDR2 FYEKMQ (reference sequence). CDR3 length: 16 amino acids. The CDR3 bases are TGTGCCAGCAGCCTTGGGGAACAGGGTAGCAGTCAGCCCCAGCATTTT. Translating gives CASSLGEQGSSQPQHF.

The chain uses TRBV28 and TRBJ2-5; 8 positions match TRBD1. Germline V lookup: CDR1 MDHEN, CDR2 SYDVKM. V trimming: 2 bases; J trimming: 1 base; junction bases outside the gene matches: 3. The CDR3 covers 15 residues. CDR3 in amino acids: CASSLGTGAQETQYF. DNA of the CDR3: TGTGCCAGCAGTTTAGGGACAGGAGCCCAAGAGACCCAGTACTTC. Full variable domain (outside the CDR3, taken from reference TRBV28 and TRBJ2-5): DVKVTQSSRYLVKRTGEKVFLECVQDMDHENMFWYRQDPGLGLRLIYFSYDVKMKEKGDIPEGYSVSREKKERFSLILESASTNQTSMYLCASSLGTGAQETQYFGPGTRLLVL.

This clone was detected only a few times. V gene TRBV4-3 combines with J gene TRBJ2-5; D is ambiguous. The ends were cut back, 4 bases at V and 5 bases at J, with 14 bases in the middle. Looked up from germline, CDR1 is LGHNA and CDR2 is YSLEER. The CDR3 is 14 amino acids. CDR3 sequence: CASSLSYVRETQYF. The CDR3 nucleotides read TGCGCCAGCAGCCTCTCGTACGTACGGGAGACCCAGTACTTC.

CDR3 DNA: TGCAGTGCTAGTGCAGGGAATAATCAGCCCCAGCATTTT. It translates to CSASAGNNQPQHF. The chain has TRBV20-1 and TRBJ1-5; D may be TRBD1 (5 bases). Germline V lookup: CDR1 DFQATT, CDR2 SNEGSKA (reference sequence). Trimming shortened V by 3 bases and J by 4 bases, and 10 bases separated the two germline ends. This CDR3 contains 13 residues.

The rearrangement joins TRBV5-1 to TRBJ2-1, with 9 bases that match TRBD2. Germline V gene sequence: CDR1 SGHRS, CDR2 YFSETQ. This CDR3 contains 16 residues. With 4 bases clipped from V and 2 bases from J, the junction kept 7 bases outside the gene matches. In DNA, the CDR3 is TGCGCCAGCAGCCCCATTAGCGGGAGTCCCTACAATGAGCAGTTCTTC. Protein: CASSPISGSPYNEQFF. The entire variable domain, with the rest obtained from reference TRBV5-1 and TRBJ2-1, is as follows: KAGVTQTPRYLIKTRGQQVTLSCSPISGHRSVSWYQQTPGQGLQFLFEYFSETQRNKGNFPGRFSGRQFSNSRSEMNVSTLELGDSALYLCASSPISGSPYNEQFFGPGTRLTVL.

In this sample, this clone turned up once. V is TRBV11-2 and J is TRBJ2-1; tentative D call: TRBD2 (6 bases). The germline CDR1 and CDR2 sequences are SGHAT and FQNNGV. The CDR3 runs to 14 residues. V dropped 6 bases and J dropped 8 bases, with 17 bases sitting between them. The CDR3 protein is CASSFIIGSHEQFF. The CDR3, as DNA: TGTGCCAGCAGTTTTATTATCGGGAGCCATGAGCAGTTCTTC.

The chain uses TRBV18 and TRBJ1-2; D may be TRBD1 (5 bases). The CDR3 extends over 15 amino acids. V lost 6 bases, J lost 4 bases, and 18 bases lay in between. Germline CDR1 is KGHSH and CDR2 is LQKENI. CDR3 sequence (DNA): TGTGCCAGCTCCTACAACCCGACAGAATTCTATGGCTACACCTTC. This sequence encodes CASSYNPTEFYGYTF.

The chain couples TRBV5-4 to TRBJ2-7; D is perhaps TRBD2 (5 bases). The CDR3 sequence is 15 residues long. Per the germline V gene, CDR1 is SGHNT and CDR2 is YYREEE (reference sequence). Trimming took off 3 bases at V and 4 bases at J, with 17 bases between the two ends. This chain's CDR3 is CASSSPMTNLYEQYF. The DNA of the CDR3 is TGTGCCAGCAGCTCACCAATGACTAACCTTTACGAGCAGTACTTC.

The V gene is TRBV25-1, the J gene TRBJ2-7, with TRBD2 matching 13 bases. J was trimmed by 1 base and V by 4 bases; bases with no gene match: 7. The length of the CDR3 is 17 residues. Germline V gene sequence: CDR1 MGHDK, CDR2 SYGVNS. CDR3 in amino acids: CASSVTGGLAGSYEQYF. For the CDR3, the DNA is TGTGCCAGCAGTGTCACTGGGGGACTAGCGGGATCCTACGAGCAGTACTTC.